This TCR beta chain was retrieved from a study of blood T cell repertoires in COVID-19. Study in general: Whether acute or convalescent, the COVID-19 samples came from the United States, Italy and Spain. From T cells, B-cell-depleted T cells, or PBMCs came the material, which was cDNA or gDNA.

Germline V CDR1 and CDR2: SGHRS, YFSETQ. The CDR3 contains 15 residues. V shed 2 bases, J shed 8 bases, and the junction held 6 bases outside the gene matches. In the original analysis: Amplification from reference gene primers served as the basis for estimated nucleated cell counts. Libraries were prepared by immunoSEQ multiplex PCR; TCRdb keeps only in-frame clonotypes and omits some of them. V and J calls and clone size follow that table, whereas D and trimming were derived from the DNA. The sample has about 140,000 clones; around 84% are singletons. The TCR was taken from a woman aged 45-59 years with acute or convalescent COVID-19. J is TRBJ1-4 and V is TRBV5-1; 10 nucleotides agree with TRBD1. Specimen: peripheral blood. CDR3 residues: CASSFGGTGAEKLFF. The CDR3 DNA sequence: TGCGCCAGCAGCTTTGGGGGGACAGGGGCCGAAAAACTGTTTTTT.